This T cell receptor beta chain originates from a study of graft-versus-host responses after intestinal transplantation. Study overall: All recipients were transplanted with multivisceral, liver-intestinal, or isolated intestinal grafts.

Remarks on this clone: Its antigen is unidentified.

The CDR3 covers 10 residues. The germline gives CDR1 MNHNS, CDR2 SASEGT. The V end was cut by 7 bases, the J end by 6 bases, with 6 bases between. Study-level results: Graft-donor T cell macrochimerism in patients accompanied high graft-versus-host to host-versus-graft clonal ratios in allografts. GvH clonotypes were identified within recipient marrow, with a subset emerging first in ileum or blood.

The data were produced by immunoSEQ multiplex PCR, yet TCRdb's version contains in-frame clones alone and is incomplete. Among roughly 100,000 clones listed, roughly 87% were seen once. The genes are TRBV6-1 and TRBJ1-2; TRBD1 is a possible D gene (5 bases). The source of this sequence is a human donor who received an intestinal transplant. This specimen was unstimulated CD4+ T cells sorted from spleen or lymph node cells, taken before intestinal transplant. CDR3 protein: CASTRDGYTF. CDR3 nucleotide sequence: TGTGCCAGCACCAGGGATGGCTACACCTTC.